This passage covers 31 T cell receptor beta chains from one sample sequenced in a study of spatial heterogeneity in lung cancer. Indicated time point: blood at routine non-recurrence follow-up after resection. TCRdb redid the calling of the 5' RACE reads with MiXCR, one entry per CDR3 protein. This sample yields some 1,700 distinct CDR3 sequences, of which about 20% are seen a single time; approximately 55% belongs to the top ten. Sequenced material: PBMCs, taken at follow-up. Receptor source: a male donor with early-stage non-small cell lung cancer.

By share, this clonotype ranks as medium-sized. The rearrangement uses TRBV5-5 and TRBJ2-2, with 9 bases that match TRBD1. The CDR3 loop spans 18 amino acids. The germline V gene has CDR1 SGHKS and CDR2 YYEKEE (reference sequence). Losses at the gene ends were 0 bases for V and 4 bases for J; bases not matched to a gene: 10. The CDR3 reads CASSLEQGAAQFTGELFF. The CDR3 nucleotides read TGTGCCAGCAGCTTGGAACAGGGGGCGGCCCAGTTCACCGGGGAGCTGTTTTTT.

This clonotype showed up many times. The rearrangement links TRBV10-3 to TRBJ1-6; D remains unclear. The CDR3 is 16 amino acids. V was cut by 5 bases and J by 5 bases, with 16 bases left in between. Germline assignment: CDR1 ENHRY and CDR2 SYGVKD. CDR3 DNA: TGTGCCATCAGTCTGTCCCCGGGAAGAAATAATTCACCCCTCCACTTT. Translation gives CAISLSPGRNNSPLHF.

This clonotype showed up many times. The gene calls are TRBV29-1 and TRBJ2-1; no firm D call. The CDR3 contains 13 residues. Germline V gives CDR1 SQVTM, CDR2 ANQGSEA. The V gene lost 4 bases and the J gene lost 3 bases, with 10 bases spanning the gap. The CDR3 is CSVGKSLYNEQFF. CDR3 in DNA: TGCAGCGTTGGGAAGAGCCTCTACAATGAGCAGTTCTTC.

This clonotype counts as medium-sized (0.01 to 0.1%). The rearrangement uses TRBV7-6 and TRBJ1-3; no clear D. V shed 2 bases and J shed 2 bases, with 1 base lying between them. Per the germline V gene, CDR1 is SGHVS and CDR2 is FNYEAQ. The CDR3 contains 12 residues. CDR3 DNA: TGTGCCAGCAGCTTACCTGGAAACACCATATATTTT. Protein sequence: CASSLPGNTIYF.

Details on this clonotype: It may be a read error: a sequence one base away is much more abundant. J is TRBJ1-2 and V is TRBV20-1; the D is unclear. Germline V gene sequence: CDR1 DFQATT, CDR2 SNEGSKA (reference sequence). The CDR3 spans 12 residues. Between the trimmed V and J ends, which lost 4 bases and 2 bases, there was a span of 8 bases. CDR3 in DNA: TGCAGTGCTACTTTAGTAAACTATGGCTACACCTTC. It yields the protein CSATLVNYGYTF.

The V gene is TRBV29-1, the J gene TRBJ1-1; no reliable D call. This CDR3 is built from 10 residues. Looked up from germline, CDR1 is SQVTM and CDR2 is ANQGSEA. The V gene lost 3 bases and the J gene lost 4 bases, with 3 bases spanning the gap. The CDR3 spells CSVDVTEAFF. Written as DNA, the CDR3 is TGCAGCGTTGATGTCACTGAAGCTTTCTTT.

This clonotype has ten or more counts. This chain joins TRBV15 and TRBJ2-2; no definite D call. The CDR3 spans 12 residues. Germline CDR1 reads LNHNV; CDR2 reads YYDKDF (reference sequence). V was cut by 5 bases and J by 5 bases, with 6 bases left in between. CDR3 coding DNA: TGTGCCACCAGCCCTCAAACCGGGGAGCTGTTTTTT. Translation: CATSPQTGELFF. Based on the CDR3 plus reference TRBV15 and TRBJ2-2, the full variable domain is DAMVIQNPRYQVTQFGKPVTLSCSQTLNHNVMYWYQQKSSQAPKLLFHYYDKDFNNEADTPDNFQSRRPNTSFCFLDIRSPGLGDTAMYLCATSPQTGELFFGEGSRLTVL.

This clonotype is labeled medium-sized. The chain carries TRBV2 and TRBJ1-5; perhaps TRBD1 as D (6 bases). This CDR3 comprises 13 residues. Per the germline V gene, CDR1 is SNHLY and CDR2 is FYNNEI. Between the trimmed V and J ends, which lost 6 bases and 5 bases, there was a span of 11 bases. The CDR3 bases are TGTGCCAGCAGACAAGGGGGGTATCAGCCCCAGCATTTT. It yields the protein CASRQGGYQPQHF.

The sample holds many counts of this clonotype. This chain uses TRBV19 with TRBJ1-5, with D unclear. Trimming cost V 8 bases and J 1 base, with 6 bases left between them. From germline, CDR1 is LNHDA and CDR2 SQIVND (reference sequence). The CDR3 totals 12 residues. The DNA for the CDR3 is TGTGCCAGTCGGTCCAGCAATCAGCCCCAGCATTTT. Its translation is CASRSSNQPQHF. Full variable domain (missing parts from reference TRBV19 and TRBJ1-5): DGGITQSPKYLFRKEGQNVTLSCEQNLNHDAMYWYRQDPGQGLRLIYYSQIVNDFQKGDIAEGYSVSREKKESFPLTVTSAQKNPTAFYLCASRSSNQPQHFGDGTRLSIL.

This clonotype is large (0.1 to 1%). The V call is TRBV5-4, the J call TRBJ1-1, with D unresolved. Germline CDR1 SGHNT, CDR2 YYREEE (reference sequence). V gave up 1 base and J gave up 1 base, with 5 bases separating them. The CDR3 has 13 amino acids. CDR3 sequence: CASSLFENTEAFF. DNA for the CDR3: TGTGCCAGCAGCTTGTTTGAGAACACTGAAGCTTTCTTT.

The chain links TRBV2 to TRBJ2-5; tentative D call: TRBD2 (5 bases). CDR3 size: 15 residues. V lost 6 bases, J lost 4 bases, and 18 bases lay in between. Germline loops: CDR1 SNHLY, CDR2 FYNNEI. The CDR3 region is CASSANGPGGETQYF. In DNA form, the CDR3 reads TGTGCCAGCAGCGCTAATGGCCCCGGAGGAGAGACCCAGTACTTC. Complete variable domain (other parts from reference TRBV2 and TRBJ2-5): EPEVTQTPSHQVTQMGQEVILRCVPISNHLYFYWYRQILGQKVEFLVSFYNNEISEKSEIFDDQFSVERPDGSNFTLKIRSTKLEDSAMYFCASSANGPGGETQYFGPGTRLLVL.

Here the CDR3 DNA reads TGTGCCAGCAATTCTTTATCTGGGGCCAACGTCCTGACTTTC. This sequence encodes CASNSLSGANVLTF. V and J are TRBV28 and TRBJ2-6; D unclear. Trimming took 7 bases from V and 1 from J, leaving 8 bases between them. From germline, CDR1 is MDHEN and CDR2 SYDVKM. This CDR3 is built from 14 residues.

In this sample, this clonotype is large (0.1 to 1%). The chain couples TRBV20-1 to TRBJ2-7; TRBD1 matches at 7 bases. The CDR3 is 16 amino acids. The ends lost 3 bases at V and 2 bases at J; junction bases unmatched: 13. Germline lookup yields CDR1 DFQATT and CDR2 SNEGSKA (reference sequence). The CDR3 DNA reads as TGCAGTGCTAGGCCAAAGTGGACAGGAGTCACCTACGAGCAGTACTTC. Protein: CSARPKWTGVTYEQYF.

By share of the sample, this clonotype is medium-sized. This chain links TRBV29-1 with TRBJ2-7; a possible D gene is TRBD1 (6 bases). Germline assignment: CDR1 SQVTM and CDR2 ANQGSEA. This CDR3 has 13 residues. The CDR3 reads CNHTGNGNYEQYF. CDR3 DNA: TGCAACCACACAGGGAATGGAAACTACGAGCAGTACTTC.

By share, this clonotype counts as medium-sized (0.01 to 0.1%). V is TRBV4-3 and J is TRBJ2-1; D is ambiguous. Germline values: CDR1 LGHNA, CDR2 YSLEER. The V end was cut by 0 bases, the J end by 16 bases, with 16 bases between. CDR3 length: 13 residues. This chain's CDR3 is CASSQEAWSLSFF. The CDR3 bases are TGCGCCAGCAGCCAAGAGGCCTGGTCGTTAAGTTTCTTC.

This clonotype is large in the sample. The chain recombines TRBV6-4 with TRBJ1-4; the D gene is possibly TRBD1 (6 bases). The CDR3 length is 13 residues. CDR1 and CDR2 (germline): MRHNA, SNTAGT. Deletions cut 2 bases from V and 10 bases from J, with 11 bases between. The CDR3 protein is CASSDDRRGKLFF. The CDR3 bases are TGTGCCAGCAGTGACGACAGGAGGGGAAAACTGTTTTTT.

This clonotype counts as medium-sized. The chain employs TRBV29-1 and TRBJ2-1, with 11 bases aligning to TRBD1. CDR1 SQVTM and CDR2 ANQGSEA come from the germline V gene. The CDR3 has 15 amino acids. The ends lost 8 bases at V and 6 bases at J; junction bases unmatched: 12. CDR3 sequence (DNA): TGCAGCTGGACTAATACCGGGACAGGGGGCAATGAGCAGTTCTTC. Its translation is CSWTNTGTGGNEQFF.

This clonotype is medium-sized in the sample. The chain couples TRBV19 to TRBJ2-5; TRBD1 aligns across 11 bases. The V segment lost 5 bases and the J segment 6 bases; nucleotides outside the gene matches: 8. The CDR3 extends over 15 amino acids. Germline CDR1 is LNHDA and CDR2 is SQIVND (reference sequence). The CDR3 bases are TGTGCCAGTAGTCCCGGGACAGGGGGGTGGCAGACCCAGTACTTC. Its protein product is CASSPGTGGWQTQYF.

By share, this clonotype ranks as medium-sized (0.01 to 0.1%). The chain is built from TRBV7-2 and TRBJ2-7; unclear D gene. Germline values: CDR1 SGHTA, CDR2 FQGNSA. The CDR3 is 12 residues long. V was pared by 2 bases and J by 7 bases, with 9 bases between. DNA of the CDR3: TGTGCCAGCAGCTTAAAAGCGTGGGAGCAGTACTTC. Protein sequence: CASSLKAWEQYF.

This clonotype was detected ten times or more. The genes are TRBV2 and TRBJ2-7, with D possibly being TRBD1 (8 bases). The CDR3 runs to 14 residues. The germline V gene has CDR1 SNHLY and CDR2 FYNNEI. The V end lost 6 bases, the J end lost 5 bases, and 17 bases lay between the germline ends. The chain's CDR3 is CASRRGGQADEQYF. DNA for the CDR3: TGTGCCAGCAGAAGGGGGGGACAGGCAGACGAGCAGTACTTC.

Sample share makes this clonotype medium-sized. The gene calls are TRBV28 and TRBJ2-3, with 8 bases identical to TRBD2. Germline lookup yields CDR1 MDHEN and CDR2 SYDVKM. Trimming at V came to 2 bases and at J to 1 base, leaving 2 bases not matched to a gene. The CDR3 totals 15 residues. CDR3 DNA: TGTGCCAGCAGTTTACCGGGGGGGGGCACAGATACGCAGTATTTT. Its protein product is CASSLPGGGTDTQYF.

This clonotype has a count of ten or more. CDR3 coding DNA: TGTGCCAGCAGCTCCGGGACAGGGATCCTAAAAGAGACCCAGTACTTC. Its protein is CASSSGTGILKETQYF. This chain links TRBV6-5 with TRBJ2-5; 9 nucleotides match TRBD1. The CDR3 contains 16 residues. The ends lost 6 bases at V and 3 bases at J; junction bases unmatched: 11. The germline V gene has CDR1 MNHEY and CDR2 SVGAGI.

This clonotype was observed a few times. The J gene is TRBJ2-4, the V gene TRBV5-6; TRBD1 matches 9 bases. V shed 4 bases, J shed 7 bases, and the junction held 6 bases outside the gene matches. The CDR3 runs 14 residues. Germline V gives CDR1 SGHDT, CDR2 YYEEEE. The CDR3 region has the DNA TGTGCCAGCAGCCCCGGGACAGGGAGGAACATTCAGTACTTC. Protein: CASSPGTGRNIQYF.

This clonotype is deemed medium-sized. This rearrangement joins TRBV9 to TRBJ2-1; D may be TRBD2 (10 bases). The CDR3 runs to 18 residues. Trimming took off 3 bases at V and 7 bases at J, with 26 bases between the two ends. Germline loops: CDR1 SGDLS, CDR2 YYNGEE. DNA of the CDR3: TGTGCCAGCAGCGGCCTAGCGGGAGACAGGGGGGGTTGGAATGAGCAGTTCTTC. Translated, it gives CASSGLAGDRGGWNEQFF.

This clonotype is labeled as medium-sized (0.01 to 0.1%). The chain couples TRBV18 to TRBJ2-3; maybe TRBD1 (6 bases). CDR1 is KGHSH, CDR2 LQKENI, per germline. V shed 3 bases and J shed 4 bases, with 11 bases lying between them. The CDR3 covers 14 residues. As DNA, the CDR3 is TGTGCCAGCTCACCGCCGGGACATCCAGATACGCAGTATTTT. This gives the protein CASSPPGHPDTQYF.

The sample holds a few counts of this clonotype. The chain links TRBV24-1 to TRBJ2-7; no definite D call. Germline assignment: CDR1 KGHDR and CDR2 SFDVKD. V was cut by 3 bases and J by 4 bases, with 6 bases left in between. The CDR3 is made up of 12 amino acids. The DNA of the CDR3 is TGTGCCACCAGTGATACCGGTTACGAGCAGTACTTC. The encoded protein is CATSDTGYEQYF.

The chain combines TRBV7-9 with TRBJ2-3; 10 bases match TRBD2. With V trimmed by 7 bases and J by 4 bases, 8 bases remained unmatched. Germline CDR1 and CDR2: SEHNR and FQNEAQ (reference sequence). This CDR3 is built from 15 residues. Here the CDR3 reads CASTPLAGVADTQYF. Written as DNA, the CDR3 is TGTGCCAGCACCCCTCTAGCGGGAGTCGCAGATACGCAGTATTTT.

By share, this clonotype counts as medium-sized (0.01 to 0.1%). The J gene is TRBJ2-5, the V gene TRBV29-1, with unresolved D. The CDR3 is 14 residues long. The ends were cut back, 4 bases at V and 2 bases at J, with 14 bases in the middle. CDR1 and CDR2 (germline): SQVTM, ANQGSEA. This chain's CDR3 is CSVAAAGEQETQYF. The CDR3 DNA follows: TGCAGCGTTGCGGCGGCAGGAGAACAAGAGACCCAGTACTTC. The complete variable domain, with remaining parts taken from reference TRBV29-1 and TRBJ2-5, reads SAVISQKPSRDICQRGTSLTIQCQVDSQVTMMFWYRQQPGQSLTLIATANQGSEATYESGFVIDKFPISRPNLTFSTLTVSNMSPEDSSIYLCSVAAAGEQETQYFGPGTRLLVL.

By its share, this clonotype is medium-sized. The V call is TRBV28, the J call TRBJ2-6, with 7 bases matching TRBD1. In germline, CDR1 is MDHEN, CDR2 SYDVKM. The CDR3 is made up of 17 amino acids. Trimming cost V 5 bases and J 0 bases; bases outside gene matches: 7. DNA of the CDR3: TGTGCCAGCAGTCCAGGACAGGCACACTCTGGGGCCAACGTCCTGACTTTC. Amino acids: CASSPGQAHSGANVLTF.

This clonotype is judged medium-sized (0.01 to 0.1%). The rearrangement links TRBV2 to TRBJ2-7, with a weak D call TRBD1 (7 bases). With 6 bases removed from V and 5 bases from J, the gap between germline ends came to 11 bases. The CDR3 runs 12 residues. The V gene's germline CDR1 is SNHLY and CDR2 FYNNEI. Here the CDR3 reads CASRQGTDEQYF. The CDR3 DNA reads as TGTGCCAGCAGACAGGGGACTGACGAGCAGTACTTC.

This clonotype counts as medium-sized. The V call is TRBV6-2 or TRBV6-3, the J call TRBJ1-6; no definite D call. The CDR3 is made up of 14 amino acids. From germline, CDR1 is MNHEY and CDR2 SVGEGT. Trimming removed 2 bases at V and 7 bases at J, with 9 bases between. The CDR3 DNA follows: TGTGCCAGCAGTTACGCGGGGAGAAATTCACCCCTCCACTTT. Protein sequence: CASSYAGRNSPLHF.